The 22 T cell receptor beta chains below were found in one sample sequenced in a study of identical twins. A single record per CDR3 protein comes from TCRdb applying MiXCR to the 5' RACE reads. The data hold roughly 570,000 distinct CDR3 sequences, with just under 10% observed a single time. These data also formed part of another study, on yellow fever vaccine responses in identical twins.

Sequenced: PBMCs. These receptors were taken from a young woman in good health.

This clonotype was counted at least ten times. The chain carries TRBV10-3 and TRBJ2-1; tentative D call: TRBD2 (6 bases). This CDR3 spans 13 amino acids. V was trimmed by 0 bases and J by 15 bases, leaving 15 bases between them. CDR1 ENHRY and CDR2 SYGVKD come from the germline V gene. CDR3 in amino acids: CAISESPSGGVFF. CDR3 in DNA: TGTGCCATCAGTGAGTCTCCATCCGGAGGGGTGTTCTTC.

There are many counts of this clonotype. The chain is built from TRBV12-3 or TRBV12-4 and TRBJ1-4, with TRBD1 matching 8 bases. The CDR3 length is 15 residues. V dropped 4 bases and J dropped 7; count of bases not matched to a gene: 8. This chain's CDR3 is CASSSETGVGEKLFF. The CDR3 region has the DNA TGTGCCAGCAGTTCAGAGACAGGGGTCGGTGAAAAACTGTTTTTT.

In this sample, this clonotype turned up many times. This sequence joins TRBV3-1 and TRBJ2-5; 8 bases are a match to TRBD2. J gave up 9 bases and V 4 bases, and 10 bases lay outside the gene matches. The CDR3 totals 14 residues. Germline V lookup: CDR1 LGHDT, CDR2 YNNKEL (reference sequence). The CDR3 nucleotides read TGTGCCAGCAGCCGACTTAGCGGGGCCGTGGCCCAGTACTTC. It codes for CASSRLSGAVAQYF.

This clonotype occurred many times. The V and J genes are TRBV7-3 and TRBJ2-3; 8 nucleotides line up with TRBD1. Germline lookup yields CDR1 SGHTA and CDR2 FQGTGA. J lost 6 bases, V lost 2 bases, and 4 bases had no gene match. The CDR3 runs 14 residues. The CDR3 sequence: CASSLQGARDTQYF. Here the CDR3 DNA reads TGTGCCAGCAGCTTACAGGGGGCAAGGGATACGCAGTATTTT.

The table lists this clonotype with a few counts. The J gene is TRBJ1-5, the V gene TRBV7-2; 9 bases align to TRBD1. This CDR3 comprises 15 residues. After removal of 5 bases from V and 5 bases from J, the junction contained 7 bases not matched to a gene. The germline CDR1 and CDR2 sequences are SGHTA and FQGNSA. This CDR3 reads CASSRRTGADQPQHF. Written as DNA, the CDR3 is TGTGCCAGCAGCCGACGGACAGGGGCAGATCAGCCCCAGCATTTT. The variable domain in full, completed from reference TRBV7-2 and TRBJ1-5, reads GAGVSQSPSNKVTEKGKDVELRCDPISGHTALYWYRQSLGQGLEFLIYFQGNSAPDKSGLPSDRFSAERTGGSVSTLTIQRTQQEDSAVYLCASSRRTGADQPQHFGDGTRLSIL.

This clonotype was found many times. CDR3 sequence (DNA): TGCAGCGCCGGAAACGGGCAGATCACCTACAATGAGCAGTTCTTC. Translation: CSAGNGQITYNEQFF. This chain connects TRBV29-1 to TRBJ2-1, with D uncertain. This CDR3 is built from 15 residues. Trimming took 7 bases from V and 2 from J, leaving 18 bases between them. CDR1 and CDR2 from the germline V gene are SQVTM and ANQGSEA.

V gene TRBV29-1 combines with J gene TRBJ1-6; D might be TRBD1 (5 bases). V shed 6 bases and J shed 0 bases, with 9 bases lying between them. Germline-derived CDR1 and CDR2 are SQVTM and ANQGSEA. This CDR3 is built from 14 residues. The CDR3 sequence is CSVGGGSYNSPLHF. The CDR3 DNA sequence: TGCAGCGTCGGGGGGGGCTCCTATAATTCACCCCTCCACTTT.

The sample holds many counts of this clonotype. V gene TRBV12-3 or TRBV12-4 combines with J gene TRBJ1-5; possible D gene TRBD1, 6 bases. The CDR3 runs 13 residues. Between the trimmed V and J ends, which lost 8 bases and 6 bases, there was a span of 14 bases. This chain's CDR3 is CASVYRAGQPQHF. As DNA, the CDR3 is TGTGCCAGCGTCTACAGGGCTGGTCAGCCCCAGCATTTT.

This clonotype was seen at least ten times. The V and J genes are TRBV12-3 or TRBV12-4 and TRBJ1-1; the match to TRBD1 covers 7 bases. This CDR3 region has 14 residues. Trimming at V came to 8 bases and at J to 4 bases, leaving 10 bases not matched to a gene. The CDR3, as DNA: TGTGCCAGCTCGTACAGGGGAGCGGGCACTGAAGCTTTCTTT. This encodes CASSYRGAGTEAFF.

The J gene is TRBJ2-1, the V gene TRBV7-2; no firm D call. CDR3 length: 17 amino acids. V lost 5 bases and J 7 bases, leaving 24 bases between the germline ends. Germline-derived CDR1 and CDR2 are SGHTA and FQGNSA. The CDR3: CASSPIIFSRTWNEQFF. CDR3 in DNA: TGTGCCAGCAGCCCAATTATTTTTAGCCGGACCTGGAATGAGCAGTTCTTC.

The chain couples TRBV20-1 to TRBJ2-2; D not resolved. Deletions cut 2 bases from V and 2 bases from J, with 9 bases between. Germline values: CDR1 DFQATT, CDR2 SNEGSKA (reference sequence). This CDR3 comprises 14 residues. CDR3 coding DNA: TGCAGTGCTAGACCTCTCGGAAACACCGGGGAGCTGTTTTTT. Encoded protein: CSARPLGNTGELFF.

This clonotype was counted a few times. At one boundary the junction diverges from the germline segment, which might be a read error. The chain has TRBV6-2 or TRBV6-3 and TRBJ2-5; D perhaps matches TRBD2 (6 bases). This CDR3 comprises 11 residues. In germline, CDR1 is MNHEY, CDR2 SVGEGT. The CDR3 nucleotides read TGTGCCAGCAGTTACAACGAGCGGGTAGTATTC. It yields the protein CASSYNERVVF.

CDR3 sequence reads: CASSFDARDQPQHF. The CDR3 region has the DNA TGTGCCAGCAGCTTCGATGCCAGGGATCAGCCCCAGCATTTT. The chain has TRBV7-2 and TRBJ1-5, with D perhaps matching TRBD1 (5 bases). V was trimmed by 3 bases and J by 5 bases, leaving 11 bases between them. This CDR3 is built from 14 residues. In germline, CDR1 is SGHTA, CDR2 FQGNSA.

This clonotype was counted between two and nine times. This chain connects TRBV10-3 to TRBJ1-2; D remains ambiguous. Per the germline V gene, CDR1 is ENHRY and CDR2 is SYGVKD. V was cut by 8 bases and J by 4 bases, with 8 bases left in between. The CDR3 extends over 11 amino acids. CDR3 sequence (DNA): TGTGCCATCCAGGCTCCCTATGGCTACACCTTC. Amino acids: CAIQAPYGYTF.

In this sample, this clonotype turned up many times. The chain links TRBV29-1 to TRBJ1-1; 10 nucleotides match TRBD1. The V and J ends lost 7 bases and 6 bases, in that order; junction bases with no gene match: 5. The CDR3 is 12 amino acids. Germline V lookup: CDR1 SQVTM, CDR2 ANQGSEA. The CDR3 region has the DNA TGCAGCGCCAGACAGGGGGCCCCTGAAGCTTTCTTT. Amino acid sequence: CSARQGAPEAFF.

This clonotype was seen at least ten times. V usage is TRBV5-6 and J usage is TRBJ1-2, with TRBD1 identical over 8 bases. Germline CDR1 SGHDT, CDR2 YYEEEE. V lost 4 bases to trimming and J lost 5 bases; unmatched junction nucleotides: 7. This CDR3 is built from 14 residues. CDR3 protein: CASSHSDRVYGYTF. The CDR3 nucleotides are TGTGCCAGCAGCCACTCGGACAGGGTTTATGGCTACACCTTC.

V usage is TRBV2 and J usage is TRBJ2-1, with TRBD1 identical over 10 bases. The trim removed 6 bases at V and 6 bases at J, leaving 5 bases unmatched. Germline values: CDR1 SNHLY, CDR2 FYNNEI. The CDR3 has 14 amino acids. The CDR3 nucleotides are TGTGCCAGCAGAAGACAGGGGGCTTTCAATGAGCAGTTCTTC. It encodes CASRRQGAFNEQFF. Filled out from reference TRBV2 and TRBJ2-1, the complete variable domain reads EPEVTQTPSHQVTQMGQEVILRCVPISNHLYFYWYRQILGQKVEFLVSFYNNEISEKSEIFDDQFSVERPDGSNFTLKIRSTKLEDSAMYFCASRRQGAFNEQFFGPGTRLTVL.

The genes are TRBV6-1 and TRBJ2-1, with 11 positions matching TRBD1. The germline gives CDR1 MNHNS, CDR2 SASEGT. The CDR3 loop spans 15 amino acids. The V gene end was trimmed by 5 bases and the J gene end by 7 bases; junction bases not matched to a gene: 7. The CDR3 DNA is TGTGCCAGCAGTAAACCCGGGACAGGGGGAAATGAGCAGTTCTTC. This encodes CASSKPGTGGNEQFF.

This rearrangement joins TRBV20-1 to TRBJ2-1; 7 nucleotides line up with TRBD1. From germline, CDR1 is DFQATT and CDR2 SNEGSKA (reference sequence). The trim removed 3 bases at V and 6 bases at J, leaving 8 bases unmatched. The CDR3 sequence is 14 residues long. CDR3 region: CSARKTGKVNEQFF. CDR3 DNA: TGCAGTGCTAGGAAGACAGGGAAGGTCAATGAGCAGTTCTTC.

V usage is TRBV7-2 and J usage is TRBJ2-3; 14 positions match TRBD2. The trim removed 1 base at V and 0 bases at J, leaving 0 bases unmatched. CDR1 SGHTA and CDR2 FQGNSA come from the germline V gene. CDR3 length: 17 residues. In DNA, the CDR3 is TGTGCCAGCAGCTTAGGGACTAGCGGGGGGAGCACAGATACGCAGTATTTT. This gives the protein CASSLGTSGGSTDTQYF.

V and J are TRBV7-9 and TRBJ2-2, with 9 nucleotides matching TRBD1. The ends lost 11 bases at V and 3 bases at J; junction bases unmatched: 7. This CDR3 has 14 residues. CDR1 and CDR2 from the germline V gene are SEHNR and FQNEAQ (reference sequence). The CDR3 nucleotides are TGTGCCGGAATGGGACAGGGATACACCGGGGAGCTGTTTTTT. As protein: CAGMGQGYTGELFF.

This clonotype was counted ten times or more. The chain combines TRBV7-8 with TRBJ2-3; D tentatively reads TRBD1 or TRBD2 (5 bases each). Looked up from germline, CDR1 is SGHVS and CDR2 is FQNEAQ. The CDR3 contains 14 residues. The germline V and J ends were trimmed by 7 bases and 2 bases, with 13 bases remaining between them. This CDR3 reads CASNRGGYTDTQYF. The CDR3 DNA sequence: TGTGCCAGCAACCGGGGCGGCTACACAGATACGCAGTATTTT.